Detailed here is one T cell receptor beta chain. Libraries were prepared by immunoSEQ multiplex PCR; TCRdb keeps only in-frame clonotypes and omits some of them. The sample contains roughly 1,500,000 clones, approximately 98% of which appear only once. The data derive from a study of shared clonotypes between healthy human individuals. It was into CD45RA+ naive and CD45RA-negative memory subsets that the CD4+ cells were split. CDR1 is SGHRS, CDR2 YFSETQ, per germline. This CDR3 is built from 14 residues. Trimming shortened V by 2 bases and J by 5 bases, and 14 bases separated the two germline ends. Sequencing was done on a sample of naive CD4+ T cells sorted from blood. Subset given: CD45RA+ positively selected. The chain has TRBV5-1 and TRBJ2-7, with a possible D match to TRBD1 (6 bases). This clonotype was obtained from a man aged 25-40 years in good health. The CDR3 DNA reads as TGCGCCAGCAGCTTATCAGGGGTTAAGGACGAGCAGTACTTC. Amino acid sequence: CASSLSGVKDEQYF.